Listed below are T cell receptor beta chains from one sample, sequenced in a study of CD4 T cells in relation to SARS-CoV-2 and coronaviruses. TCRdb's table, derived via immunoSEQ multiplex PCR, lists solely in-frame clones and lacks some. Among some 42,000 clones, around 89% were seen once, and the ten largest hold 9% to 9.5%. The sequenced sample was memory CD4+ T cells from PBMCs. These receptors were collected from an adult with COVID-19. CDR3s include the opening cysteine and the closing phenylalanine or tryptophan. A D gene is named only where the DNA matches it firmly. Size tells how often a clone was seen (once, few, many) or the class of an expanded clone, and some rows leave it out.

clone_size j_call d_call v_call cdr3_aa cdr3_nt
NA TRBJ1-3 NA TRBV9 CASSSTITSSGNTIYF TGTGCCAGCAGCTCAACCATTACGTCTTCCGGAAACACCATATATTTT
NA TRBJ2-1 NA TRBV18 CASSLGLDNEQFF TGTGCCAGCTCACTGGGACTTGATAATGAGCAGTTCTTC
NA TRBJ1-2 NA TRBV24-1 CATSDHRFPTGGPNYGYTF TGTGCCACCAGTGACCATCGATTCCCGACGGGGGGACCTAACTATGGCTACACCTTC
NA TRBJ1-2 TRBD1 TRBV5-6 CASSDRGSGYTF TGTGCCAGCTCGGACAGGGGAAGTGGCTACACCTTC
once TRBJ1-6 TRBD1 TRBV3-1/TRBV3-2 CASSQRDRRSYNSPLHF TGTGCCAGCAGCCAAAGGGACAGGCGCTCCTATAATTCACCCCTCCACTTT
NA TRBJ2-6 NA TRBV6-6 CASSPAVLTF TGTGCCAGCAGCCCCGCCGTCCTGACTTTC
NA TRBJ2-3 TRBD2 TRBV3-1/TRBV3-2 CASSLSELAATDTQYF TGTGCCAGCAGCCTGAGCGAACTAGCGGCTACAGATACGCAGTATTTT
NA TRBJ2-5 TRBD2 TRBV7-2 CASSPLTSGGPEYF TGTGCCAGCAGCCCATTAACTAGCGGGGGGCCCGAGTACTTC
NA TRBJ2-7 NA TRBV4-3 CASSQDPRYEQYF TGCGCCAGCAGCCAAGATCCCCGCTACGAGCAGTACTTC
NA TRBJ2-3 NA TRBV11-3 CASSLDLPGLHTDTQYF TGTGCCAGCAGCTTAGACTTACCGGGACTTCACACAGATACGCAGTATTTT
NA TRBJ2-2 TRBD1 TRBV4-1 CASQGDTGELFF TGCGCCAGCCAGGGGGACACCGGGGAGCTGTTTTTT
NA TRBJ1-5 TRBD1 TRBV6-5 CASRQGTGNQPQHF TGTGCCAGCAGACAGGGGACGGGGAATCAGCCCCAGCATTTT
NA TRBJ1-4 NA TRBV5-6 CASSEQGFREKLFF TGTGCCAGCAGCGAACAGGGTTTCCGTGAAAAACTGTTTTTT
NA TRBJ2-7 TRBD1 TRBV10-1 CASSELGQGYEQYF TGCGCCAGCAGTGAGTTGGGACAGGGGTACGAGCAGTACTTC
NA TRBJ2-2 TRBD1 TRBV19 CASSIWGQGANTGELFF TGTGCCAGTAGTATATGGGGACAGGGAGCTAACACCGGGGAGCTGTTTTTT
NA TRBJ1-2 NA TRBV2 CASSEDRVYGYTF TGTGCCAGCAGTGAAGATCGGGTCTATGGCTACACCTTC
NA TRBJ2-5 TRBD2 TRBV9 CASSVDPTSGQETQYF TGTGCCAGCAGCGTAGATCCGACTAGCGGACAAGAGACCCAGTACTTC
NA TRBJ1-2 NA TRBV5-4 CASSLEGLQNYGYTF TGTGCCAGCAGCTTGGAGGGGCTGCAGAACTATGGCTACACCTTC
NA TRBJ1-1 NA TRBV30 CAWSVTGGKNTEAFF TGTGCCTGGAGTGTAACGGGGGGGAAGAACACTGAAGCTTTCTTT
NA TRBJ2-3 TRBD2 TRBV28 CASSFFSGGLSTDTQYF TGTGCCAGCAGTTTCTTTAGCGGGGGCCTTAGCACAGATACGCAGTATTTT
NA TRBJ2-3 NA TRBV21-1 CPYRGVGRADTQYF TGTCCCTACCGGGGTGTGGGTAGGGCAGATACGCAGTATTTT
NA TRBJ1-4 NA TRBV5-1 CASSPTGTTNEKLFF TGCGCCAGCAGCCCCACAGGTACAACTAATGAAAAACTGTTTTTT
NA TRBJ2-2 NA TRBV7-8 CASSGGRTGELFF TGTGCCAGCAGCGGGGGTAGGACCGGGGAGCTGTTTTTT
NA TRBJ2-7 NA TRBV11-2 CASSLRPYEQYF TGTGCCAGCAGCTTACGACCCTACGAGCAGTACTTC
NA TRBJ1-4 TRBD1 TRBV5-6 CASSERQGAWEKLFF TGTGCCAGCAGCGAGAGACAGGGGGCCTGGGAAAAACTGTTTTTT
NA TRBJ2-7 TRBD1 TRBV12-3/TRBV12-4 CASRPGQGYEQYF TGTGCCAGCCGGCCAGGACAGGGCTACGAGCAGTACTTC
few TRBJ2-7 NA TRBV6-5 CASTLALSYEQYF TGTGCCAGCACCCTAGCCCTCTCCTACGAGCAGTACTTC
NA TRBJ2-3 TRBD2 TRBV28 CASSGSGGKDTQYF TGTGCCAGCAGTGGTAGCGGGGGAAAAGATACGCAGTATTTT
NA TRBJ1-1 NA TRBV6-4 CASRERWGGGAEAFF TGTGCCAGCAGAGAAAGATGGGGAGGGGGGGCTGAAGCTTTCTTT
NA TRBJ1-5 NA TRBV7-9 CASSLGVQQPQHF TGTGCCAGCAGCTTAGGGGTACAGCAGCCCCAGCATTTT
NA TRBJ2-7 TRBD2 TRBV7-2 CASSLTSTSGGREQYF TGTGCCAGCAGCTTAACCTCGACTAGCGGGGGGCGGGAGCAGTACTTC
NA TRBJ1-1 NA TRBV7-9 CASTEGWGSKDTEAFF TGTGCCAGCACCGAGGGTTGGGGGTCGAAGGACACTGAAGCTTTCTTT
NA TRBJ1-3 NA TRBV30 CAWSPLRNTIYF TGTGCCTGGAGCCCCCTACGGAACACCATATATTTT
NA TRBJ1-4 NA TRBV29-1 CSVEAGREKLFF TGCAGCGTTGAAGCAGGGCGCGAAAAACTGTTTTTT
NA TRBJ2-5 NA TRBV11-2 CASSSTPSKWFQETQYF TGTGCCAGCAGCTCCACCCCCTCGAAGTGGTTTCAAGAGACCCAGTACTTC
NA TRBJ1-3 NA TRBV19 CASSVTRKGRGNTIYF TGTGCCAGTAGTGTAACCCGGAAAGGACGTGGAAACACCATATATTTT
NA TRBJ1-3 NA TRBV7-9 CASSLRRVGNTIYF TGTGCCAGCAGCTTACGACGCGTTGGAAACACCATATATTTT
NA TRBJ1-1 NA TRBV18 CASSPQGQDTEAFF TGTGCCAGCTCACCACAGGGTCAGGACACTGAAGCTTTCTTT
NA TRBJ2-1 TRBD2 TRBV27 CASSSLRLAGERNEQFF TGTGCCAGCAGTTCCCTACGACTAGCGGGGGAACGCAATGAGCAGTTCTTC
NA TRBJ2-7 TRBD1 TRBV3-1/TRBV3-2 CASSPGGWNEQYF TGTGCCAGCAGCCCAGGGGGTTGGAACGAGCAGTACTTC
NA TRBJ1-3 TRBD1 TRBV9 CASSVDRGHTIYF TGTGCCAGCAGCGTAGACAGGGGGCACACCATATATTTT
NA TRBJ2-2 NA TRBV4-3 CASSQQTVNTGELFF TGCGCCAGCAGCCAACAGACGGTGAACACCGGGGAGCTGTTTTTT
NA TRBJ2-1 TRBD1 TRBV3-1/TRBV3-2 CASSRGTGPQIYNEQFF TGTGCCAGCAGTCGCGGGACAGGGCCGCAAATTTACAATGAGCAGTTCTTC
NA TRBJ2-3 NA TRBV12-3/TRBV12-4 CASSPSTDTQYF TGTGCCAGCAGTCCTAGCACAGATACGCAGTATTTT
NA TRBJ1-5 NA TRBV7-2 CASSLALNQPQHF TGTGCCAGCAGCTTAGCGCTCAATCAGCCCCAGCATTTT
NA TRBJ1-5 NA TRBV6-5 CASKRDSRGNQPQHF TGTGCCAGCAAGAGAGACAGTAGGGGCAATCAGCCCCAGCATTTT
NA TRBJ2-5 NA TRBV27 CASRHRAVETQYF TGTGCCAGCAGGCACAGGGCTGTTGAGACCCAGTACTTC
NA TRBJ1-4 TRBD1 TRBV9 CASSPRQGAFEKLFF TGTGCCAGCAGCCCAAGACAGGGGGCATTTGAAAAACTGTTTTTT
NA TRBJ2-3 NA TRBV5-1 CASTPGSVDPTDTQYF TGCGCCAGTACACCGGGCAGCGTCGACCCCACAGATACGCAGTATTTT
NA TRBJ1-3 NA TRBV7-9 CASSLVRGNTIYF TGTGCCAGCAGCTTAGTACGCGGAAACACCATATATTTT
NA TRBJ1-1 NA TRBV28 CASSLLPSMNTEAFF TGTGCCAGCAGTTTACTGCCGAGTATGAACACTGAAGCTTTCTTT